In its sample, the clone carrying this T cell receptor (beta chain) was seen a few times. Its specificity is unknown. Vbeta (60) and Jbeta (13) primers were used in the PCR. Using immunoSEQ multiplex PCR, the repertoire was profiled, and TCRdb retains in-frame clones only, with some absent. The sample has about 120,000 clones, 50% to 65% seen once. This sample is part of a study of cytomegalovirus exposure and HLA in healthy donors. Study at large: Within an early data release were 85 million or so unique TCRs drawn from HLA-typed donors. About four fifths of around 390 genotyped donors fell in the Caucasian-associated ancestry cluster. Notes on the study in general: CMV serostatus was the only immune exposure information that was available. According to a later analysis, donors in an Asian-associated ancestry cluster reportedly had fewer N-insertions than the approximately 730-donor mean.

The receptor's source is a man in his forties in good health and CMV-seropositive. The specimen was PBMCs.

The CDR3 DNA reads TGTGCCAGTAGGGGCGGGACAGCCGGAGCCTATGGCTACACCTTC. This encodes CASRGGTAGAYGYTF. The chain uses TRBV19 and TRBJ1-2; 7 positions match TRBD1. The length of the CDR3 is 15 residues. Trimming took 6 bases from V and 4 from J; bases not matched to a gene: 11. The germline V gene has CDR1 LNHDA and CDR2 SQIVND (reference sequence).